This passage covers 22 T cell receptor beta chains from one sample sequenced in a study of Graves' ophthalmopathy and Graves' hyperthyroidism. Investigators amplified TCR beta CDR3 regions from RNA transcripts. An opening RT-PCR round employed HTBI primers and preceded a second-round multiplex PCR. One entry per CDR3 protein results from TCRdb running MiXCR on the multiplex PCR reads. This sample has about 640,000 distinct CDR3 sequences, with about two fifths found just once. The specimen sequenced was peripheral blood. The receptors derive from an adult man with Graves' ophthalmopathy.

This clonotype has ten or more counts. V gene TRBV7-9 combines with J gene TRBJ1-2; TRBD1 agrees at 7 bases. From germline, CDR1 is SEHNR and CDR2 FQNEAQ (reference sequence). This CDR3 is 14 amino acids long. Unmatched junction bases numbered 3, after V lost 4 bases and J lost 1 base. CDR3 nucleotides: TGTGCCAGCAGCTCGGGACAGATTAACTATGGCTACACCTTC. It codes for CASSSGQINYGYTF.

This chain links TRBV12-3 or TRBV12-4 with TRBJ1-2; perhaps TRBD1 as D (6 bases). V was pared by 7 bases and J by 8 bases, with 14 bases between. This CDR3 has 12 residues. CDR3 coding DNA: TGTGCCAGCACCCAAGGCAGGGGCGGCTACACCTTC. Protein sequence: CASTQGRGGYTF.

The sample holds many counts of this clonotype. J is TRBJ1-5 and V is TRBV6-6, with 9 bases aligning to TRBD1. The junction had 5 bases not matched to a gene; V was cut back by 2 bases and J by 3 bases. Germline V gives CDR1 MNHNY, CDR2 SVGAGI (reference sequence). There are 16 residues in the CDR3. The CDR3 reads CASSYGTGINNQPQHF. CDR3 bases: TGTGCCAGCAGTTACGGGACAGGGATAAACAATCAGCCCCAGCATTTT.

This clonotype was picked up many times. This CDR3 reads CASSLTSGGSQETQYF. CDR3 bases: TGTGCCAGCAGCTTAACTAGCGGGGGGTCACAAGAGACCCAGTACTTC. The V and J genes are TRBV7-2 and TRBJ2-5; 12 bases map to TRBD2. Germline V CDR1 and CDR2: SGHTA, FQGNSA. V shed 2 bases and J 2 bases; nucleotides not matched to a gene: 3. CDR3 size: 16 residues.

CDR3 nucleotides: TGTGCCAGCAGTTACAGGGAGGGGGGTCTGGGGGAAGCTTTCTTT. Its translation: CASSYREGGLGEAFF. V usage is TRBV6-5 and J usage is TRBJ1-1, with D possibly TRBD1 on 6 matching bases. Germline V gene sequence: CDR1 MNHEY, CDR2 SVGAGI. The CDR3 runs to 15 residues. Trimming shortened V by 2 bases and J by 8 bases, and 18 bases separated the two germline ends.

The chain couples TRBV25-1 to TRBJ2-2, with 7 bases identical to TRBD1. J gave up 1 base and V 9 bases, and 8 bases lay outside the gene matches. The CDR3 is 15 amino acids. Germline-derived CDR1 and CDR2 are MGHDK and SYGVNS. The CDR3 DNA follows: TGTGCCAGTGCCCGGACAGGATTGAACACCGGGGAGCTGTTTTTT. Protein sequence: CASARTGLNTGELFF. The entire variable domain, with the rest obtained from reference TRBV25-1 and TRBJ2-2, is as follows: EADIYQTPRYLVIGTGKKITLECSQTMGHDKMYWYQQDPGMELHLIHYSYGVNSTEKGDLSSESTVSRIRTEHFPLTLESARPSHTSQYLCASARTGLNTGELFFGEGSRLTVL.

This clonotype appeared many times. This chain uses TRBV10-3 with TRBJ1-1; TRBD1 might be the D (6 bases). Between the trimmed V and J ends, which lost 7 bases and 5 bases, there was a span of 17 bases. The germline gives CDR1 ENHRY, CDR2 SYGVKD. The CDR3 extends over 14 amino acids. This CDR3 is CAITQGQGKTEAFF. The CDR3 DNA reads as TGTGCCATCACCCAGGGGCAGGGGAAGACTGAAGCTTTCTTT.

The V and J genes are TRBV29-1 and TRBJ2-7, with a tentative D call TRBD1 (6 bases). V was trimmed by 8 bases and J by 0 bases, leaving 17 bases between them. The CDR3 is 14 amino acids. Germline lookup yields CDR1 SQVTM and CDR2 ANQGSEA. Here the CDR3 DNA reads TGCAGCTTGGTTGGTGGGGGCGCCTCCTACGAGCAGTACTTC. Translation gives CSLVGGGASYEQYF.

As to this clonotype: This may come from a read error, since a much larger clone is one base off. This sequence joins TRBV10-3 and TRBJ1-6, with D possibly matching TRBD1 (5 bases). Per the germline V gene, CDR1 is ENHRY and CDR2 is SYGVKD. CDR3 length: 14 amino acids. Trimming removed 3 bases at V and 7 bases at J, with 10 bases between. CDR3 nucleotide sequence: TGTGCCATCAGTGAAGACAGCCTAAATTCACCCCTCCACTTT. Translating it yields CAISEDSLNSPLHF.

V gene TRBV15 combines with J gene TRBJ2-7; TRBD1 matches at 11 bases. V gave up 1 base and J gave up 6 bases; unmatched junction bases: 2. There are 14 residues in the CDR3. The germline V gene has CDR1 LNHNV and CDR2 YYDKDF (reference sequence). This CDR3 is CATSRAGTGGEQYF. The CDR3 DNA reads TGTGCCACCAGCAGAGCCGGGACAGGGGGCGAGCAGTACTTC.

In this sample, this clonotype turned up many times. The J gene is TRBJ1-2, the V gene TRBV7-3, with no clear D. Trimming took off 5 bases at V and 7 bases at J, with 17 bases between the two ends. Germline V CDR1 and CDR2: SGHTA, FQGTGA. The length of the CDR3 is 14 residues. The CDR3 region is CASSPDGSQPGYTF. The DNA of the CDR3 is TGTGCCAGCAGCCCCGACGGGTCACAACCTGGCTACACCTTC. The full variable domain, completed using reference TRBV7-3 and TRBJ1-2, is GAGVSQTPSNKVTEKGKYVELRCDPISGHTALYWYRQSLGQGPEFLIYFQGTGAADDSGLPNDRFFAVRPEGSVSTLKIQRTERGDSAVYLCASSPDGSQPGYTFGSGTRLTVV.

This clonotype was recorded many times. The J gene is TRBJ1-1, the V gene TRBV7-8, with D tentatively TRBD1 (5 bases). CDR1 and CDR2 from the germline V gene are SGHVS and FQNEAQ. The V end lost 2 bases, the J end lost 4 bases, and 11 bases lay between the germline ends. The CDR3 consists of 14 residues. CDR3 bases: TGTGCCAGCAGCTTAAAGGGGATGGGCACTGAAGCTTTCTTT. Encoded protein: CASSLKGMGTEAFF.

To note about this clonotype: This clone may be a read error of a much larger clone one base away. This chain joins TRBV7-8 and TRBJ2-7, with TRBD1 matching over 7 bases. The DNA end lines up better with TRBJ2-5; the J call may be wrong. CDR3 length: 15 residues. CDR1 is SGHVS and CDR2 is FQNEAQ in the germline V gene. CDR3 protein: CAGSLGTVHQETQYF. CDR3 DNA: TGTGCCGGCAGCTTGGGGACAGTCCACCAAGAGACCCAGTACTTC.

The CDR3: CASSDQGAPGNTIYF. As DNA, the CDR3 is TGTGCCAGCAGCGATCAGGGGGCGCCTGGAAACACCATATATTTT. The chain recombines TRBV9 with TRBJ1-3, with 8 bases that match TRBD1. The CDR3 runs 15 residues. Germline CDR1 reads SGDLS; CDR2 reads YYNGEE. The V gene end was trimmed by 3 bases and the J gene end by 2 bases; junction bases not matched to a gene: 4.

The CDR3 loop reads CAICTGPGANVLTF. In nucleotides, the CDR3 is TGTGCCATCTGTACAGGGCCTGGGGCCAACGTCCTGACTTTC. The chain employs TRBV2 and TRBJ2-6, with a tentative D call TRBD1 (6 bases). Germline CDR1 and CDR2: SNHLY and FYNNEI. V lost 10 bases and J lost 2, with 12 bases in between. CDR3 length: 14 residues.

This clonotype appeared many times. V gene TRBV9 combines with J gene TRBJ1-1; D is ambiguous. The CDR3 is 14 amino acids. Trimming took off 0 bases at V and 1 base at J, with 7 bases between the two ends. CDR1 is SGDLS, CDR2 YYNGEE, per germline. The CDR3 here is CASSVAETNTEAFF. The CDR3 DNA reads TGTGCCAGCAGCGTAGCGGAGACGAACACTGAAGCTTTCTTT.

The chain joins TRBV29-1 to TRBJ2-7; D gene uncertain. The CDR3 runs 13 residues. Trimming pared 3 bases from V and 0 bases from J, leaving 9 bases between. Germline lookup yields CDR1 SQVTM and CDR2 ANQGSEA. The CDR3 protein is CSVEGPNSYEQYF. The CDR3 nucleotides are TGCAGCGTTGAGGGCCCCAACTCCTACGAGCAGTACTTC.

The chain employs TRBV14 and TRBJ2-2; possible D gene TRBD2, 6 bases. The CDR3 has 16 residues. V lost 0 bases and J 2 bases, leaving 10 bases between the germline ends. Looked up from germline, CDR1 is SGHDN and CDR2 is FVKESK. Here the CDR3 DNA reads TGTGCCAGCAGCCAAGATTCGGGGACTAACACCGGGGAGCTGTTTTTT. It specifies CASSQDSGTNTGELFF.

This clonotype was seen once. This chain uses TRBV29-1 with TRBJ2-5; no reliable D call. The CDR3 runs 11 residues. V was trimmed by 7 bases and J by 5 bases, leaving 11 bases between them. CDR1 SQVTM and CDR2 ANQGSEA come from the germline V gene. CDR3 loop: CSDSPGETQYF. In DNA, the CDR3 is TGCAGCGACAGCCCCGGGGAGACCCAGTACTTC.

The rearrangement links TRBV29-1 to TRBJ1-2; D ambiguous. V was cut by 8 bases and J by 8 bases, with 18 bases left in between. The V gene's germline CDR1 is SQVTM and CDR2 ANQGSEA. This CDR3 spans 12 amino acids. CDR3 residues: CSQEDGTGGYTF. The DNA of the CDR3 is TGCAGCCAAGAGGACGGCACTGGCGGCTACACCTTC.

The rearrangement uses TRBV9 and TRBJ1-3; unclear D gene. Germline CDR1 is SGDLS and CDR2 is YYNGEE. V was clipped by 3 bases and J by 7 bases, with 14 bases between them. The CDR3 extends over 14 amino acids. The CDR3 coding sequence is TGTGCCAGCAGCGCGGGAGTGGTGGTGAACACCATATATTTT. Encoded protein: CASSAGVVVNTIYF.

This clonotype was counted only a few times. V is TRBV7-2 and J is TRBJ2-7; the D is unclear. Trimming stripped 5 bases from V and 3 bases from J, with 14 bases between. The CDR3 extends over 14 amino acids. CDR1 is SGHTA, CDR2 FQGNSA, per germline. CDR3 sequence reads: CASSPQWSFYEQYF. Here the CDR3 DNA reads TGTGCCAGCAGCCCACAGTGGTCCTTCTACGAGCAGTACTTC. The entire variable domain, with the rest obtained from reference TRBV7-2 and TRBJ2-7, is as follows: GAGVSQSPSNKVTEKGKDVELRCDPISGHTALYWYRQSLGQGLEFLIYFQGNSAPDKSGLPSDRFSAERTGGSVSTLTIQRTQQEDSAVYLCASSPQWSFYEQYFGPGTRLTVT.